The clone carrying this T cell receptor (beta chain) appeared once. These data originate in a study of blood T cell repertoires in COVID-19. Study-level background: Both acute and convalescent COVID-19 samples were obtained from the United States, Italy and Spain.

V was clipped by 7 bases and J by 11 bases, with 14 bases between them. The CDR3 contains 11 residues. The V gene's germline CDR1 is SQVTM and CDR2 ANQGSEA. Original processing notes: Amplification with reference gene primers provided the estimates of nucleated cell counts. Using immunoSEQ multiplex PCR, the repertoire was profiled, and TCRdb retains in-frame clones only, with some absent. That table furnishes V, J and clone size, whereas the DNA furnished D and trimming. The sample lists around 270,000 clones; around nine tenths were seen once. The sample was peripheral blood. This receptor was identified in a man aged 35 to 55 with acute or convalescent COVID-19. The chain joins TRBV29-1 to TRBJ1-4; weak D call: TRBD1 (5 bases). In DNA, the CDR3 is TGCAGCGCCCAAAGTGGGGGGAAACTGTTTTTT. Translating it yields CSAQSGGKLFF. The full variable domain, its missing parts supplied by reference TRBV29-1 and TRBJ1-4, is SAVISQKPSRDICQRGTSLTIQCQVDSQVTMMFWYRQQPGQSLTLIATANQGSEATYESGFVIDKFPISRPNLTFSTLTVSNMSPEDSSIYLCSAQSGGKLFFGSGTQLSVL.